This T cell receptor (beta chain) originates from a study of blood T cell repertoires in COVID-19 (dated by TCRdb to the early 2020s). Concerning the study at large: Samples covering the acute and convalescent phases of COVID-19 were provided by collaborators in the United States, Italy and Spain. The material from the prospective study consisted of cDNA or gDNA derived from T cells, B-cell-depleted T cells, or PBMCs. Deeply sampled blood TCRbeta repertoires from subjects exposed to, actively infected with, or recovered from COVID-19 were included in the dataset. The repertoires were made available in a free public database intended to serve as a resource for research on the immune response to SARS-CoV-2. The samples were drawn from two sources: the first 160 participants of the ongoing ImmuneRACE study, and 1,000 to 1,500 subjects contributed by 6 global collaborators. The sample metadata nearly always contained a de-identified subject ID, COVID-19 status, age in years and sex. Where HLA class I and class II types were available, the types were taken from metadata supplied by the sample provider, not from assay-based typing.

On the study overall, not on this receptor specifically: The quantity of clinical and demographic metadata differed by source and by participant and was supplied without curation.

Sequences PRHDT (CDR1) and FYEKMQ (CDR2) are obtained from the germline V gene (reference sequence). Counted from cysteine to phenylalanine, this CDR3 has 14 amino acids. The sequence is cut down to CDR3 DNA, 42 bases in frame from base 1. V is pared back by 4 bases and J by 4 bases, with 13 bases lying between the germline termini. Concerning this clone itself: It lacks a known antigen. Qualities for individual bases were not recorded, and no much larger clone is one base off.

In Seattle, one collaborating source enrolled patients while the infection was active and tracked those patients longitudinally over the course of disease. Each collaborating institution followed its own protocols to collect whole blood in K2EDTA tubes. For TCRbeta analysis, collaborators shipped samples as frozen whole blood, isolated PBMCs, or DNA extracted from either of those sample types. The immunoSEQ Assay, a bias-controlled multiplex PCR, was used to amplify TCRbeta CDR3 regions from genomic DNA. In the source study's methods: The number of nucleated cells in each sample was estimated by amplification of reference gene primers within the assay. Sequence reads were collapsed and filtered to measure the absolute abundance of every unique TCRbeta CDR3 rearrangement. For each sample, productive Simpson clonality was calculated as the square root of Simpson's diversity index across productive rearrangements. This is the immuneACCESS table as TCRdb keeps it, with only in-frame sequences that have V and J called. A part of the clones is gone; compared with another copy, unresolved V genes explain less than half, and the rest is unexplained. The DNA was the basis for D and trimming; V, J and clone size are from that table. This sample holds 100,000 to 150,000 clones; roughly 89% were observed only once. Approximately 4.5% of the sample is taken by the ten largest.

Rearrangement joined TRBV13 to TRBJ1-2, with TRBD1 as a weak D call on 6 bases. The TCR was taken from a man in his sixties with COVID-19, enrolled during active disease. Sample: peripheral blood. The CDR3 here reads CASSYPGGPYGYTF. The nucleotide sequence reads TGTGCCAGCAGCTACCCCGGGGGGCCCTATGGCTACACCTTC.